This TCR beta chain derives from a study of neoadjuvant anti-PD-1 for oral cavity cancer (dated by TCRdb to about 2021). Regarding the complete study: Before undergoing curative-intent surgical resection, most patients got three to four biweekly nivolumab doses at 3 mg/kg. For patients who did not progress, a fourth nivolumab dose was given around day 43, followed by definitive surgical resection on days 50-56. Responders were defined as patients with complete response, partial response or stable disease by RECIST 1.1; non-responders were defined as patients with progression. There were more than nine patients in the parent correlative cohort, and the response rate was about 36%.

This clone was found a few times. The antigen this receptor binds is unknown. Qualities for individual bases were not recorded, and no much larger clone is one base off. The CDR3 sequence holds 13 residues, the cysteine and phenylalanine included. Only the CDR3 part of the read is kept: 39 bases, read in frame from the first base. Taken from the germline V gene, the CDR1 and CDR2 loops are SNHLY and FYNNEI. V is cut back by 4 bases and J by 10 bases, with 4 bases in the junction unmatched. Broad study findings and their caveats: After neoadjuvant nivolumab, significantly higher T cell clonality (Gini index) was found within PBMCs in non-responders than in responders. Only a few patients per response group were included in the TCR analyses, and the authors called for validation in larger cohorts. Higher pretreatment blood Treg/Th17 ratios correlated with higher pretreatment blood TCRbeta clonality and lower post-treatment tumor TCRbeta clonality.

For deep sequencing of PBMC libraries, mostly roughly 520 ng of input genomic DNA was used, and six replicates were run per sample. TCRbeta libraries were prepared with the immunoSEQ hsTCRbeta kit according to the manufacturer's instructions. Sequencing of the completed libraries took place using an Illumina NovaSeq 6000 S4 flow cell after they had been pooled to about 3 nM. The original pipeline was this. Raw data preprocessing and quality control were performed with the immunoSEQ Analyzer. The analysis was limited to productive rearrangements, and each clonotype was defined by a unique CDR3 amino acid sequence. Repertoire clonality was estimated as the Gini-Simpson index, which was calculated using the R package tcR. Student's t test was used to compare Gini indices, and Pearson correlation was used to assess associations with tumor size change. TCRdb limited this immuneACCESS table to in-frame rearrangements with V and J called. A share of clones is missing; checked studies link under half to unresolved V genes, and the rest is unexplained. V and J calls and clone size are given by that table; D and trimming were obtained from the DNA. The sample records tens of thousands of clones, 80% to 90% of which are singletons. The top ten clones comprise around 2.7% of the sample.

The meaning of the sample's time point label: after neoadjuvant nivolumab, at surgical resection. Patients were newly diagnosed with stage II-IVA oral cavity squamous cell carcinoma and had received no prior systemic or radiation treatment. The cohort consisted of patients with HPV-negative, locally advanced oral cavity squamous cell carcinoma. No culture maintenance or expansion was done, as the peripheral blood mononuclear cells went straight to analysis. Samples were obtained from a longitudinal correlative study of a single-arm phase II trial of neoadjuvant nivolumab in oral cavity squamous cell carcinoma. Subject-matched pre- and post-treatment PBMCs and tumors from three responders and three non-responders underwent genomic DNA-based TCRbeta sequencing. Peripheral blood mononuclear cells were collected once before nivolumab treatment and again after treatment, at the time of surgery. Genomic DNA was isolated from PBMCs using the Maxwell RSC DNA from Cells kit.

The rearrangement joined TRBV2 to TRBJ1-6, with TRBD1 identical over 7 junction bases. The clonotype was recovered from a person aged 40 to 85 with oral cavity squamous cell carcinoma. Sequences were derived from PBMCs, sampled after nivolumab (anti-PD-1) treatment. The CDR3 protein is CASSGQGESPLHF. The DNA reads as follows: TGTGCCAGCAGTGGACAGGGTGAGTCACCCCTCCACTTT.